A single sample is the source of the 5 T cell receptor beta chains below, sequenced in a study of T cell responses to AZD1222 COVID-19 vaccine. Measured with immunoSEQ multiplex PCR; TCRdb has only the in-frame clones, and not every one. The repertoire has about 140,000 clones, 80% to 95% of them found once; the top ten carry roughly 3.5%. The sample here was peripheral blood, taken 28 days after the second AZD1222 dose. All receptors derive from an adult who received the AZD1222 COVID-19 vaccine.

The V gene is TRBV20-1, the J gene TRBJ2-3; 8 bases are shared with TRBD2. Germline values: CDR1 DFQATT, CDR2 SNEGSKA (reference sequence). V lost 3 bases and J lost 4; bases outside the gene matches: 12. The CDR3 has 16 amino acids. The CDR3 sequence: CSASSSGGFRPDTQYF. DNA of the CDR3: TGCAGTGCTAGTTCTTCGGGAGGGTTCCGCCCAGATACGCAGTATTTT.

The chain couples TRBV6-2 or TRBV6-3 to TRBJ2-2; the D call may be TRBD1 or TRBD2 (5 bases each). V shed 6 bases and J shed 4 bases, with 21 bases lying between them. This CDR3 has 17 amino acids. Germline V lookup: CDR1 MNHEY, CDR2 SVGEGT. CDR3 sequence reads: CASSFLAVGTPTGELFF. The CDR3 bases are TGTGCCAGCAGCTTCCTTGCGGTAGGGACCCCCACCGGGGAGCTGTTTTTT.

This chain uses TRBV10-3 with TRBJ1-2; unclear D gene. V lost 2 bases and J 2 bases, leaving 12 bases between the germline ends. Germline V lookup: CDR1 ENHRY, CDR2 SYGVKD. CDR3 length equals 15 residues. The CDR3 region has the DNA TGTGCCATCAGTGAGCAGTTGGGCGTAAACTATGGCTACACCTTC. Translated, it gives CAISEQLGVNYGYTF.

This chain joins TRBV27 and TRBJ2-5, with TRBD1 identical over 10 bases. Germline V CDR1 and CDR2: MNHEY, SMNVEV (reference sequence). The CDR3 is made up of 15 amino acids. With V trimmed by 6 bases and J by 5 bases, 9 bases remained unmatched. The DNA for the CDR3 is TGTGCCAGCAGATTGGGGACAGGGGTAACGGAGACCCAGTACTTC. This encodes CASRLGTGVTETQYF.

This chain links TRBV2 with TRBJ2-5; 12 nucleotides agree with TRBD1. V lost 6 bases and J lost 5; bases outside the gene matches: 4. Germline CDR1 reads SNHLY; CDR2 reads FYNNEI. The CDR3 extends over 14 amino acids. The CDR3 DNA sequence: TGTGCCAGCAGGGGGGACAGGGGGCAGGAGACCCAGTACTTC. Translating gives CASRGDRGQETQYF.